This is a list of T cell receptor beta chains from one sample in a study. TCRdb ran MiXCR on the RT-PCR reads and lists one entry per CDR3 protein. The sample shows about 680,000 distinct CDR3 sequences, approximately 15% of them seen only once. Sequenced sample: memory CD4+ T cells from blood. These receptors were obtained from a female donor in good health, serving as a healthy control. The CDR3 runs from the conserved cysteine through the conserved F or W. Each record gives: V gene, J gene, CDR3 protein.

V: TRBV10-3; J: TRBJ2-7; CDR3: CATIQGVQSYEQYF
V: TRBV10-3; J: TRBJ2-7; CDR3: CAINSLEGAPYEQYF
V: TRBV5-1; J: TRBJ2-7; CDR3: CASSLEQGNEQYF
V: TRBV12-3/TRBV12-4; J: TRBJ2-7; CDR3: CASSLALTGPYEQYF
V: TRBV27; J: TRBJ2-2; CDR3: CASSPWNTGELFF
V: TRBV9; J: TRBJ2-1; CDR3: CASSVSGGGVNNEQFF
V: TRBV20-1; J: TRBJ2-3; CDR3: CSALRGGQGENTQYF
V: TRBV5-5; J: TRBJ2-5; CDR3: CASSLGTVVQETQYF
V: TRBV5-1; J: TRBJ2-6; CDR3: CASSLEMTGANVLTF
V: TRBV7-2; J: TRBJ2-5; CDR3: CASSLRQGLETQYF
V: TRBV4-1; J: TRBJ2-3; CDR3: CASSRRLAGEGRTDTQYF
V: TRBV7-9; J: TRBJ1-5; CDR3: CASSPGQGAGPQHF
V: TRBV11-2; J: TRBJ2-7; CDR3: CASSLDPNRDEQYF
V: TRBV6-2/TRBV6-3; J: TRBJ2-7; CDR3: CASSYVQGRNEQYF
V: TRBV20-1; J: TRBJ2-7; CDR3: CSAQNPGGEQYF
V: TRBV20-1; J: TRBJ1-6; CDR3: CSARDRRTGIDPPLHF
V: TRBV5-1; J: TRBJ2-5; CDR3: CASSSDPGVGETQYF
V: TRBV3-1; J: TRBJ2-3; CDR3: CASSQQGTSTDTQYF
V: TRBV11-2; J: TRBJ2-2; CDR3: CASSPPLPFRQHGELFF
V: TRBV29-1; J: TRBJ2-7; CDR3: CSAAGQGPGEQYF
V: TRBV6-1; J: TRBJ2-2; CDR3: CASRDSFGGELFF
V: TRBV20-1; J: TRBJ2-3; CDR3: CSALGGTGTDTQYF
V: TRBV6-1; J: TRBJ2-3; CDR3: CASSDLDSTDTQYF
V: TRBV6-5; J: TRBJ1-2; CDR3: CASSYSSGTNYGYTF
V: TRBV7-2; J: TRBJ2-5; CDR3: CASSKGQQKETQYF
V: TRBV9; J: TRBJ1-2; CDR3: CASSPSTEYYGYTF
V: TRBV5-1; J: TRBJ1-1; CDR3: CASSEGPGNTEAFF
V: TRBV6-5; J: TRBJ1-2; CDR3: CASRTQRADGYTF
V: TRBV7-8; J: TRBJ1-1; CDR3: CASSWDRGAAFF
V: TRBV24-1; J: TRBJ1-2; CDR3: CATSVEAEGGYTF
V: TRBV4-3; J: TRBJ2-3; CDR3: CASSQGGSLGTDTQYF
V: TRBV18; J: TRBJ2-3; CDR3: CASNRLAGGSTDTQYF
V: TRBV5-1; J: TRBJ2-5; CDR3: CASSLLGQGAGTQYF
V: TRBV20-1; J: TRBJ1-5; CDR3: CSAIRGATIQPQHF
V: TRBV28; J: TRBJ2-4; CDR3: CASSFGQPNIQYF
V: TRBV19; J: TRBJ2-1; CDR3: CASGLVRESNEQFF
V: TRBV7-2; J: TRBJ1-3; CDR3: CASSPDRYTGNTIYF
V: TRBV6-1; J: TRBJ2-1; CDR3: CASREGTYNEQFF
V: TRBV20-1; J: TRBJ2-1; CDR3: CSAILWDNDNEQFF
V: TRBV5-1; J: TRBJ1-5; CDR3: CASSLGQFNQPQHF
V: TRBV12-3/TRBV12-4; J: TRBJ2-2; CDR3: CATSAGNTGELFF
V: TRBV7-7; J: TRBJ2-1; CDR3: CASSSQGVGEQFF
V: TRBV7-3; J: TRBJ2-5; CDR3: CASSLAGGIEETQYF
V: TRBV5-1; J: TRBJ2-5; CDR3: CASSYLPGGRETQYF
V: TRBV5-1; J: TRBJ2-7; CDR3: CASSLVAGGPEVSEQYF